Listed here are 27 T cell receptor beta chains from one sample, sequenced in a study of cytomegalovirus exposure and HLA in healthy donors. The assay was immunoSEQ multiplex PCR, and TCRdb's table has in-frame clones only and misses some. The sample holds roughly 180,000 clones; around four fifths are singletons and the top ten take around 7%. Sequencing was carried out using PBMCs. The receptors here all came from a man in his late teens or twenties in good health and CMV-seropositive.

The chain recombines TRBV7-3 with TRBJ2-3; 10 bases are shared with TRBD2. The CDR3 length is 16 residues. The V and J ends lost 5 bases and 4 bases, in that order; junction bases with no gene match: 9. Germline assignment: CDR1 SGHTA and CDR2 FQGTGA. CDR3 sequence: CASSLDGAGGPDTQYF. Written as DNA, the CDR3 is TGTGCCAGCAGCCTCGATGGAGCGGGAGGGCCAGATACGCAGTATTTT.

The J gene is TRBJ2-5, the V gene TRBV19; possible D gene TRBD2, 6 bases. Germline V gene data show CDR1 as LNHDA and CDR2 as SQIVND (reference sequence). V shed 5 bases and J shed 3 bases, with 16 bases lying between them. The CDR3 loop spans 15 amino acids. The CDR3 DNA is TGTGCCAGTAGTCCTATCCTAGCGCAGAAAGAGACCCAGTACTTC. Translating it yields CASSPILAQKETQYF.

The chain links TRBV2 to TRBJ1-1; D gene unclear. The CDR3 runs to 12 residues. CDR1 is SNHLY and CDR2 is FYNNEI in the germline V gene. Trimming pared 9 bases from V and 1 base from J, leaving 9 bases between. The CDR3 region is CASASGNTEAFF. The DNA of the CDR3 is TGTGCCAGTGCCTCAGGGAACACTGAAGCTTTCTTT.

CDR3 bases: TGTGCCAGCAGAGTACAACGCACCGGGGAGCTGTTTTTT. It codes for CASRVQRTGELFF. This sequence joins TRBV2 and TRBJ2-2; D gene ambiguous. Germline CDR1 SNHLY, CDR2 FYNNEI. Trimming removed 6 bases from V and 4 bases from J, with 9 bases in between. The CDR3 is made up of 13 amino acids.

This clone was seen just once. The chain recombines TRBV7-9 with TRBJ2-3, with a weak D call TRBD2 (7 bases). There are 15 residues in the CDR3. Trimming removed 5 bases from V and 3 bases from J, with 15 bases in between. CDR1 SEHNR and CDR2 FQNEAQ come from the germline V gene (reference sequence). The CDR3 DNA reads as TGTGCCAGCAGCCCCAAGGGGGGGCGGACAGATACGCAGTATTTT. This encodes CASSPKGGRTDTQYF. Variable domain in full (rest from reference TRBV7-9 and TRBJ2-3): DTGVSQNPRHKITKRGQNVTFRCDPISEHNRLYWYRQTLGQGPEFLTYFQNEAQLEKSRLLSDRFSAERPKGSFSTLEIQRTEQGDSAMYLCASSPKGGRTDTQYFGPGTRLTVL.

V gene TRBV28 combines with J gene TRBJ2-7, with D possibly being TRBD1 (7 bases). Germline CDR1 is MDHEN and CDR2 is SYDVKM. Trimming took 3 bases from V and 4 from J, leaving 16 bases between them. There are 15 residues in the CDR3. This chain's CDR3 is CASSFAGGLIYEQYF. CDR3 bases: TGTGCCAGCAGTTTCGCAGGGGGACTCATATACGAGCAGTACTTC.

The rearrangement joins TRBV5-6 to TRBJ2-7; 11 nucleotides line up with TRBD2. Germline CDR1 and CDR2: SGHDT and YYEEEE. The V segment lost 2 bases and the J segment 3 bases; nucleotides outside the gene matches: 4. This CDR3 has 15 amino acids. The DNA of the CDR3 is TGTGCCAGCAGCTTAACTAGCGGGAGACACTACGAGCAGTACTTC. This encodes CASSLTSGRHYEQYF.

The chain couples TRBV21-1 to TRBJ2-7; the table's TRBD2 call for D was not verified on the DNA. TRBV21-1 corresponds to a pseudogene. The CDR3 covers 17 residues. In DNA, the CDR3 is TGTGCCAGCAGCTGCGAGGGTCTAGCGGGAGTATGCTACGAGCAGTACTTC. It encodes CASSCEGLAGVCYEQYF.

Only one count was recorded for this clone. This chain joins TRBV2 and TRBJ2-7; 14 nucleotides agree with TRBD2. J was trimmed by 6 bases and V by 6 bases; bases with no gene match: 7. This CDR3 is 15 amino acids long. CDR1 is SNHLY, CDR2 FYNNEI, per germline. The CDR3 is CASRRGLAGAGEQYF. CDR3 coding DNA: TGTGCCAGCAGGAGGGGACTAGCGGGAGCTGGCGAGCAGTACTTC.

This clone was seen a few times. The chain recombines TRBV4-3 with TRBJ1-1; no definite D call. CDR1 LGHNA and CDR2 YSLEER come from the germline V gene. The V gene lost 1 base and the J gene lost 4 bases, with 10 bases spanning the gap. CDR3 size: 14 residues. The CDR3 coding sequence is TGCGCCAGCAGCCAAGCTCGGCAGGTCACTGAAGCTTTCTTT. Encoded protein: CASSQARQVTEAFF.

The chain joins TRBV9 to TRBJ2-2; 7 bases agree with TRBD2. The CDR3 consists of 16 residues. The germline gives CDR1 SGDLS, CDR2 YYNGEE. V was clipped by 3 bases and J by 7 bases; unmatched bases: 12. The CDR3 DNA follows: TGTGCCAGCAGCGGCCGTACTAGCGCCGGGATCGGGGAGCTGTTTTTT. Amino acid sequence: CASSGRTSAGIGELFF.

The V and J genes are TRBV7-9 and TRBJ2-7; 7 bases match TRBD2. V shed 5 bases and J 3 bases; nucleotides not matched to a gene: 7. CDR3 length: 14 amino acids. CDR1 and CDR2 (germline): SEHNR, FQNEAQ (reference sequence). The CDR3 loop reads CASSPGRPGYEQYF. In DNA form, the CDR3 reads TGTGCCAGCAGCCCCGGGAGGCCAGGCTACGAGCAGTACTTC.

The chain is built from TRBV11-2 and TRBJ2-7; 7 nucleotides agree with TRBD2. Germline V gene data show CDR1 as SGHAT and CDR2 as FQNNGV. This CDR3 comprises 15 residues. The junction had 13 bases not matched to a gene; V was cut back by 7 bases and J by 4 bases. CDR3 amino acids: CASMEGPLAVYEQYF. The CDR3 nucleotides read TGTGCCAGCATGGAAGGTCCGCTAGCGGTATACGAGCAGTACTTC.

The chain has TRBV5-5 and TRBJ1-3; TRBD1 matches at 8 bases. This CDR3 is 14 amino acids long. Germline V gene data show CDR1 as SGHKS and CDR2 as YYEKEE (reference sequence). V was pared by 6 bases and J by 2 bases, with 4 bases of the junction left unmatched. The CDR3 DNA reads as TGTGCCAGCACCGGACAGGGACCTGGAAACACCATATATTTT. Translation: CASTGQGPGNTIYF.

This chain joins TRBV19 and TRBJ1-2, with 9 bases lining up with TRBD1. Germline CDR1 and CDR2: LNHDA and SQIVND (reference sequence). V was clipped by 5 bases and J by 8 bases; unmatched bases: 6. This CDR3 is 13 amino acids long. The CDR3 here is CASSLGTGFGYTF. The CDR3 DNA sequence: TGTGCCAGTAGTCTCGGGACAGGGTTCGGCTACACCTTC.

This chain joins TRBV7-9 and TRBJ2-7; TRBD1 aligns across 9 bases. Germline V gene sequence: CDR1 SEHNR, CDR2 FQNEAQ (reference sequence). The CDR3 consists of 15 residues. With 4 bases clipped from V and 4 bases from J, the junction kept 8 bases outside the gene matches. CDR3 sequence: CASSSSGDRAYEQYF. The CDR3 DNA follows: TGTGCCAGCAGCTCATCCGGGGACAGGGCTTACGAGCAGTACTTC.

The chain links TRBV13 to TRBJ1-1; D is perhaps TRBD1 (6 bases). This CDR3 spans 15 amino acids. V was clipped by 8 bases and J by 1 base, with 17 bases between them. The germline V gene has CDR1 PRHDT and CDR2 FYEKMQ (reference sequence). CDR3 in amino acids: CASDVRGLANTEAFF. CDR3 DNA sequence: TGTGCCAGCGACGTGAGGGGGTTAGCGAACACTGAAGCTTTCTTT. Full variable domain (remainder filled in from reference TRBV13 and TRBJ1-1): AAGVIQSPRHLIKEKRETATLKCYPIPRHDTVYWYQQGPGQDPQFLISFYEKMQSDKGSIPDRFSAQQFSDYHSELNMSSLELGDSALYFCASDVRGLANTEAFFGQGTRLTVV.

This clone appeared many times. V gene TRBV7-2 combines with J gene TRBJ2-3; 9 nucleotides line up with TRBD2. CDR1 SGHTA and CDR2 FQGNSA come from the germline V gene. Trimming took 1 base from V and 6 from J; bases not matched to a gene: 5. This CDR3 has 15 residues. CDR3 amino acids: CASSLVAGAMDTQYF. For the CDR3, the DNA is TGTGCCAGCAGCTTAGTAGCGGGAGCTATGGATACGCAGTATTTT.

The gene calls are TRBV5-4 and TRBJ2-3, with 8 nucleotides matching TRBD1. There are 16 residues in the CDR3. V was pared by 4 bases and J by 3 bases, with 10 bases of the junction left unmatched. Germline loops: CDR1 SGHNT, CDR2 YYREEE (reference sequence). The CDR3 reads CASSAGQGFRTDTQYF. The CDR3 DNA reads as TGTGCCAGCAGCGCCGGACAGGGCTTTCGGACAGATACGCAGTATTTT.

This clone was observed a single time. The chain is built from TRBV7-2 and TRBJ2-1, with 8 bases identical to TRBD2. There are 16 residues in the CDR3. Germline V lookup: CDR1 SGHTA, CDR2 FQGNSA. With 5 bases clipped from V and 8 bases from J, the junction kept 14 bases outside the gene matches. The CDR3 region has the DNA TGTGCCAGCAGCATCTCGGGAGCGGGAGTTGTCCATGAGCAGTTCTTC. Protein product: CASSISGAGVVHEQFF.

The chain couples TRBV28 to TRBJ2-7; the D is unclear. Trimming removed 4 bases at V and 4 bases at J, with 17 bases between. The length of the CDR3 is 15 residues. CDR1 is MDHEN, CDR2 SYDVKM, per germline. CDR3: CASSSPSKSRYEQYF. As DNA, the CDR3 is TGTGCCAGCAGTTCTCCCTCGAAATCACGGTACGAGCAGTACTTC. Using reference TRBV28 and TRBJ2-7 for the parts outside the CDR3, the full variable domain is DVKVTQSSRYLVKRTGEKVFLECVQDMDHENMFWYRQDPGLGLRLIYFSYDVKMKEKGDIPEGYSVSREKKERFSLILESASTNQTSMYLCASSSPSKSRYEQYFGPGTRLTVT.

The chain carries TRBV6-1 and TRBJ1-3, with TRBD1 as a possible D gene (5 bases). V shed 1 base and J shed 12 bases, with 16 bases lying between them. The CDR3 extends over 14 amino acids. Germline V CDR1 and CDR2: MNHNS, SASEGT. The CDR3 DNA reads as TGTGCCAGCAGTGAAGTCTGGGGGGTCCGAGGCATATATTTT. Its protein product is CASSEVWGVRGIYF.

The chain has TRBV6-5 and TRBJ2-1; possible D gene TRBD2, 6 bases. Germline assignment: CDR1 MNHEY and CDR2 SVGAGI. The CDR3 spans 15 residues. Trimming cost V 5 bases and J 6 bases, with 17 bases left between them. CDR3 protein: CASSRVEGSGNEQFF. The DNA of the CDR3 is TGTGCCAGCAGTAGAGTGGAGGGGAGCGGCAATGAGCAGTTCTTC.

The CDR3: CASSVGDSPYEQYF. CDR3 bases: TGTGCCAGCAGCGTTGGGGACTCCCCCTACGAGCAGTACTTC. The V gene is TRBV9, the J gene TRBJ2-7; tentatively, D is TRBD2 (6 bases). Between the trimmed V and J ends, which lost 2 bases and 2 bases, there was a span of 11 bases. The CDR3 is 14 residues long. Germline lookup yields CDR1 SGDLS and CDR2 YYNGEE.

This sequence joins TRBV7-3 and TRBJ2-5; TRBD2 matches 11 bases. The CDR3 is 15 amino acids. The germline CDR1 and CDR2 sequences are SGHTA and FQGTGA. V trimming: 6 bases; J trimming: 5 bases; junction bases outside the gene matches: 8. The CDR3 DNA reads as TGTGCCAGCAGTTCACTAGCGGGAGCTAGGGAGACCCAGTACTTC. This gives the protein CASSSLAGARETQYF.

J is TRBJ2-1 and V is TRBV9; D is possibly TRBD1 (6 bases). V lost 4 bases and J lost 4, with 15 bases in between. The germline CDR1 and CDR2 sequences are SGDLS and YYNGEE. The CDR3 loop spans 15 amino acids. CDR3 protein: CASSPSGTNYNEQFF. In nucleotides, the CDR3 is TGTGCCAGCAGCCCAAGTGGGACAAATTACAATGAGCAGTTCTTC. The variable domain in full, completed from reference TRBV9 and TRBJ2-1, reads DSGVTQTPKHLITATGQRVTLRCSPRSGDLSVYWYQQSLDQGLQFLIQYYNGEERAKGNILERFSAQQFPDLHSELNLSSLELGDSALYFCASSPSGTNYNEQFFGPGTRLTVL.

V gene TRBV7-9 combines with J gene TRBJ1-4; D is unresolved. In germline, CDR1 is SEHNR, CDR2 FQNEAQ (reference sequence). This CDR3 is 14 amino acids long. Trimming removed 3 bases at V and 3 bases at J, with 8 bases between. CDR3: CASSFFGANEKLFF. The CDR3 DNA reads TGTGCCAGCAGCTTCTTCGGGGCTAATGAAAAACTGTTTTTT.